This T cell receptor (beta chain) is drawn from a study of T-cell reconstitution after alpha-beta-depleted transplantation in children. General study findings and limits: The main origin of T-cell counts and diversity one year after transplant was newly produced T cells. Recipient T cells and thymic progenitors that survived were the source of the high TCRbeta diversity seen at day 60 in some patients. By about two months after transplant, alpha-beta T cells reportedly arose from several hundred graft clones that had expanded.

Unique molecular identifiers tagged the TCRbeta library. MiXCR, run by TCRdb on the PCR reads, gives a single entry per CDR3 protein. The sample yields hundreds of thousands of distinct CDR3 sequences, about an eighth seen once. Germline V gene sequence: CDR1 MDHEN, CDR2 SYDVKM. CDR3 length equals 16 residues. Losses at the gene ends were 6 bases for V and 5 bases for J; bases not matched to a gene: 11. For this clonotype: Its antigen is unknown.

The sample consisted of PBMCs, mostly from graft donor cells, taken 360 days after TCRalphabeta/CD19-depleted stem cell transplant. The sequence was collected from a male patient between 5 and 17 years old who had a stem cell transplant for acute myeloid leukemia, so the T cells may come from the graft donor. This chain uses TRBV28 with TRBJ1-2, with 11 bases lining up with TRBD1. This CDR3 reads CASSQTRGQGGYGYTF. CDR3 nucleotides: TGTGCCAGCAGCCAAACTCGGGGACAGGGGGGATATGGCTACACCTTC.